The 27 T cell receptor beta chains below were found in one sample sequenced in a study of T cell clonality in common variable immunodeficiency. The data were produced by immunoSEQ multiplex PCR, yet TCRdb's version contains in-frame clones alone and is incomplete. There are under 65,000 clones in the sample, none observed a single time. Sequenced sample: peripheral blood mononuclear cells. Receptor source: a person aged 18 to 69 in good health.

To note about this clone: The read gets to within 3 residues of the CDR3 end, and the germline J gene fills in the rest. The V call is TRBV5-1, the J call TRBJ1-2; TRBD1 agrees at 8 bases. Losses at the gene ends were 4 bases for V and 6 bases for J; bases not matched to a gene: 8. Germline CDR1 and CDR2: SGHRS and YFSETQ. The CDR3 is made up of 14 amino acids. CDR3 residues: CASSTGQGADGYTF. The part of the CDR3 DNA that was read is TGCGCCAGCAGCACCGGCCAGGGGGCGGATGGC.

This clone showed up many times. The read gets to within 3 residues of the CDR3 end, and the germline J gene fills in the rest. V gene TRBV20-1 combines with J gene TRBJ1-2; weak D call: TRBD1 (5 bases). CDR1 and CDR2 from the germline V gene are DFQATT and SNEGSKA (reference sequence). V lost 6 bases to trimming and J lost 6 bases, with 17 bases between them. This CDR3 spans 13 amino acids. The CDR3 loop reads CSAGSRDSDGYTF. The DNA read from the CDR3 is TGCAGTGCCGGATCACGGGACTCTGATGGC.

This clone was recorded many times. The read ends 3 residues shy of where the CDR3 ends; the end is completed using the germline J gene. The chain couples TRBV5-1 to TRBJ1-1; possible D gene TRBD1, 6 bases. Germline CDR1 and CDR2: SGHRS and YFSETQ. The CDR3 is 13 residues long. Trimming shortened V by 2 bases and J by 6 bases, and 11 bases separated the two germline ends. CDR3 sequence reads: CASSLQGQAEAFF. CDR3 bases read: TGCGCCAGCAGCTTACAGGGTCAGGCTGAA.

There are many counts of this clone. CDR3 DNA, as far as it was read: TGCGCCAGCAGCCGCCTAGTCCAGGGGGCCCGAGAGACC. It yields the protein CASSRLVQGARET. The CDR3 as a whole reads CASSRLVQGARETQYF. The V call is TRBV5-1, the J call TRBJ2-5, with TRBD1 identical over 8 bases. The CDR3 end is not reached by the read, which stops 3 residues before it; the germline J gene fills it in. The V and J ends lost 4 bases and 4 bases, in that order; junction bases with no gene match: 12. The CDR3 sequence is 16 residues long. Germline V lookup: CDR1 SGHRS, CDR2 YFSETQ.

There are many counts of this clone. The junction departs from the called germline gene at one end, perhaps through a read error. The sequenced fragment ends 3 residues before the CDR3 boundary, so the rest is inferred from the germline J gene. J is TRBJ1-1 and V is TRBV4-2, with TRBD1 identical over 7 bases. This CDR3 is 13 amino acids long. Per the germline V gene, CDR1 is LGHNA and CDR2 is YNFKEQ. The CDR3 here is CASSPGGGRTAFF. The sequenced CDR3 bases are TGCGCCAGCAGCCCAGGAGGGGGCAGAACG.

There are many counts of this clone. The CDR3 is cut off 3 residues early in the read; its end comes from the germline J gene. The chain is built from TRBV30 and TRBJ1-1; D is possibly TRBD1 (6 bases). The germline gives CDR1 GTSNPN, CDR2 SVGIG (reference sequence). V lost 3 bases to trimming and J lost 5 bases, with 22 bases between them. The CDR3 spans 16 residues. The part of the CDR3 DNA that was read is TGTGCCTGGAGCGTTAGTTTTTATCGGACAGCTACTGAA. Amino acids: CAWSVSFYRTATE. The complete CDR3 sequence is CAWSVSFYRTATEAFF.

On this clone: The read comes to an end 3 residues before the CDR3 does, leaving the germline J gene to fill in the end. This chain joins TRBV7-9 and TRBJ1-1, with 8 bases fitting TRBD1. CDR1 and CDR2 (germline): SEHNR, FQNEAQ (reference sequence). The CDR3 spans 14 residues. V shed 5 bases and J 4 bases; nucleotides not matched to a gene: 6. Partial CDR3 DNA: TGTGCCAGCAGCGGGGGACAGGTTGTCACTGAA. It is translated as CASSGGQVVTE. The CDR3, in full, reads CASSGGQVVTEAFF.

This clone was observed a few times. The read terminates 3 residues before the CDR3 end, so the remaining end is supplied by the germline J gene. This chain uses TRBV30 with TRBJ1-6; TRBD1 matches 8 bases. The CDR3 totals 13 residues. The germline V gene encodes CDR1 GTSNPN and CDR2 SVGIG (reference sequence). The ends lost 1 base at V and 9 bases at J; junction bases unmatched: 2. The CDR3 is CAWSADRGSPLHF. The sequenced part of the CDR3 DNA is TGTGCCTGGAGTGCTGACAGGGGTTCACCC.

This clone was detected ten times or more. The read ends 3 residues early relative to the CDR3; the germline J gene fills the gap. V is TRBV5-1 and J is TRBJ2-2, with 7 bases aligning to TRBD1. CDR1 is SGHRS, CDR2 YFSETQ, per germline. This CDR3 comprises 16 residues. The CDR3 protein is CASSSPPGGNNEKLFF. CDR3 bases read: TGCGCCAGCAGCTCCCCGCCAGGGGGTAATAATGAAAAG. The full variable domain, rest sourced from reference TRBV5-1 and TRBJ2-2, is KAGVTQTPRYLIKTRGQQVTLSCSPISGHRSVSWYQQTPGQGLQFLFEYFSETQRNKGNFPGRFSGRQFSNSRSEMNVSTLELGDSALYLCASSSPPGGNNEKLFFGEGSRLTVL.

In this sample, this clone turned up many times. The CDR3 extends 3 residues past the end of the read, so its final part is completed from the germline J gene. The V gene is TRBV7-8, the J gene TRBJ1-2; 10 positions match TRBD1. The CDR3 runs 15 residues. From germline, CDR1 is SGHVS and CDR2 FQNEAQ. The DNA read from the CDR3 is TGTGCCAGCAGCTTAAGAGGACAGGGGGAGGGAGGC. Its protein product is CASSLRGQGEGG. The whole CDR3 protein is CASSLRGQGEGGYTF.

Many counts were recorded for this clone. The read gets to within 3 residues of the CDR3 end, and the germline J gene fills in the rest. This chain joins TRBV7-9 and TRBJ1-2; D perhaps matches TRBD1 (5 bases). This CDR3 is built from 15 residues. The germline CDR1 and CDR2 sequences are SEHNR and FQNEAQ (reference sequence). V dropped 5 bases and J dropped 2 bases, with 15 bases sitting between them. The CDR3 spells CASSPFRAGNYGYTF. The CDR3 DNA, read in part, is TGTGCCAGCAGCCCCTTTAGGGCAGGGAACTATGGC.

This clone was recorded at least ten times. The DNA ends 3 residues before the CDR3 does, and the rest of the CDR3 is filled in from the germline J gene. The chain has TRBV5-4 and TRBJ2-3, with 8 bases that match TRBD1. The CDR3 spans 15 residues. Germline assignment: CDR1 SGHNT and CDR2 YYREEE (reference sequence). J lost 2 bases, V lost 4 bases, and 6 bases had no gene match. The covered CDR3 bases are TGTGCCAGCAGCGGGGACAGGAGAGCCACAGATACG. It encodes CASSGDRRATDT. The whole CDR3 sequence reads CASSGDRRATDTQYF.

This clone was counted ten times or more. The CDR3 end lies 3 residues beyond the end of the read and is filled in from the germline J gene. The J gene is TRBJ1-1, the V gene TRBV29-1, with TRBD1 as a possible D gene (5 bases). Germline loops: CDR1 SQVTM, CDR2 ANQGSEA. Trimming removed 4 bases from V and 5 bases from J, with 17 bases in between. The CDR3 covers 14 residues. The CDR3 reads CSVVRQSFGTEAFF. The sequenced CDR3 bases are TGCAGCGTTGTTAGACAGTCCTTTGGGACTGAA.

With respect to this clone: The CDR3 is cut off 3 residues early in the read; its end comes from the germline J gene. V and J are TRBV7-2 and TRBJ1-2; D uncertain. Germline values: CDR1 SGHTA, CDR2 FQGNSA. CDR3 length: 15 amino acids. The DNA read from the CDR3 is TGTGCCAGCAGCTTATCTAGCGGGAGTATCAATGAC. Protein sequence: CASSLSSGSIND. The CDR3 in full is CASSLSSGSINDYTF.

This clone was counted ten times or more. The sequenced fragment ends 3 residues before the CDR3 boundary, so the rest is inferred from the germline J gene. This chain uses TRBV19 with TRBJ1-6; no firm D call. Germline V gene data show CDR1 as LNHDA and CDR2 as SQIVND (reference sequence). The CDR3 contains 14 residues. V was cut by 5 bases and J by 2 bases, with 7 bases left in between. CDR3 DNA (partial): TGTGCCAGTAGTGACAAACCCTATAATTCACCC. The encoded protein is CASSDKPYNSP. The complete CDR3 reads CASSDKPYNSPLHF.

Regarding this clone: The read finishes 3 residues shy of the CDR3 end, and the germline J gene is used to complete it. The rearrangement joins TRBV30 to TRBJ1-2; 10 nucleotides align to TRBD1. The CDR3 contains 15 residues. Germline CDR1 is GTSNPN and CDR2 is SVGIG (reference sequence). This chain's CDR3 is CAWSVGAGTGENYTF. CDR3 DNA (partial): TGTGCCTGGAGTGTCGGGGCCGGGACAGGGGAAAAC.

There are many counts of this clone. The read ends 3 residues shy of where the CDR3 ends; the end is completed using the germline J gene. The chain has TRBV5-4 and TRBJ1-4, with TRBD1 matching over 9 bases. Germline CDR1 SGHNT, CDR2 YYREEE (reference sequence). The CDR3 spans 15 residues. The V segment lost 4 bases and the J segment 5 bases; nucleotides outside the gene matches: 6. The CDR3 here is CASSLGGTGNEKLFF. The CDR3 bases that were read are TGTGCCAGCAGCCTGGGTGGGACAGGGAATGAAAAA.

This clone was seen many times. The CDR3 end lies 3 residues beyond the end of the read and is filled in from the germline J gene. The chain joins TRBV12-3 or TRBV12-4 to TRBJ2-1, with 11 nucleotides matching TRBD2. The length of the CDR3 is 15 residues. V lost 4 bases to trimming and J lost 9 bases; unmatched junction nucleotides: 8. The covered CDR3 bases are TGTGCCAGCAGTTCCGGGACTAGCGGAATAAGTGAG. Residues: CASSSGTSGISE. The full-length CDR3 reads as CASSSGTSGISEQFF.

This clone was observed a few times. The read falls 3 residues short of the CDR3 end, and the missing part is taken from the germline J gene. The gene calls are TRBV25-1 and TRBJ1-1; perhaps TRBD1 as D (5 bases). The CDR3 contains 14 residues. From germline, CDR1 is MGHDK and CDR2 SYGVNS. V was clipped by 2 bases and J by 6 bases, with 13 bases between them. The DNA read from the CDR3 is TGTGCCAGCAGTGAACCGGGGCGCGGGGCTGAA. It codes for CASSEPGRGAE. The complete CDR3 sequence is CASSEPGRGAEAFF.

Remarks on this clone: The sequenced fragment ends 3 residues before the CDR3 boundary, so the rest is inferred from the germline J gene. V and J are TRBV20-1 and TRBJ1-5; tentatively, D is TRBD1 (5 bases). This CDR3 has 15 amino acids. The germline V gene encodes CDR1 DFQATT and CDR2 SNEGSKA (reference sequence). V lost 5 bases and J 8 bases, leaving 22 bases between the germline ends. The sequenced part of the CDR3 DNA is TGCAGTGCTGCCGGGACTGCACGGGGTCTGGAGCCC. As protein: CSAAGTARGLEP. The full-length CDR3 reads as CSAAGTARGLEPQHF.

In this sample, this clone turned up many times. The sequence runs out 3 residues before the end of the CDR3; the remainder is reconstructed from the germline J gene. The V gene is TRBV27, the J gene TRBJ2-7; TRBD2 matches 8 bases. CDR3 length equals 16 residues. Germline CDR1 MNHEY, CDR2 SMNVEV (reference sequence). Losses at the gene ends were 6 bases for V and 6 bases for J; bases not matched to a gene: 16. The DNA read from the CDR3 is TGTGCCAGCAGCCGGATAACTCCAGCGGGAGCCCCCGAG. Residues: CASSRITPAGAPE. The CDR3, in full, reads CASSRITPAGAPEQYF.

This clone was recorded at least ten times. The CDR3 extends 3 residues past the end of the read, so its final part is completed from the germline J gene. This chain links TRBV9 with TRBJ1-2; no definite D call. V gave up 1 base and J gave up 0 bases, with 10 bases separating them. This CDR3 has 15 residues. Per germline, CDR1 SGDLS and CDR2 YYNGEE. The CDR3 spells CASSVSLASNYGYTF. Incomplete CDR3 DNA: TGTGCCAGCAGCGTAAGCTTAGCCTCTAACTATGGC.

This clone was recorded many times. The CDR3 DNA, read in part, is TGTGCCAGCAGCTACGGGGGATCTGCCAACACTGAA. It translates to CASSYGGSANTE. The full CDR3 protein reads CASSYGGSANTEAFF. This chain links TRBV7-2 with TRBJ1-1; D is perhaps TRBD1 (5 bases). The CDR3 goes on 3 residues after the read ends, and that part is filled in from the germline J gene. Trimming stripped 4 bases from V and 2 bases from J, with 14 bases between. The CDR3 loop spans 15 amino acids. Germline CDR1 reads SGHTA; CDR2 reads FQGNSA.

This clone was found many times. The sequenced part of the CDR3 DNA is TGCGCCAGCAGCCAAGTGGGGCCTTCACCAAATTCACCC. Amino acid sequence: CASSQVGPSPNSP. The whole CDR3 sequence is CASSQVGPSPNSPLHF. J is TRBJ1-6 and V is TRBV4-1, with TRBD1 as a possible D gene (5 bases). The CDR3 end is not reached by the read, which stops 3 residues before it; the germline J gene fills it in. The CDR3 is made up of 16 amino acids. V gave up 1 base and J gave up 7 bases, with 14 bases separating them. Germline loops: CDR1 MGHRA, CDR2 YSYEKL.

This clone was recorded many times. The read falls 3 residues short of the CDR3 end, and the missing part is taken from the germline J gene. The V gene is TRBV30, the J gene TRBJ1-2; D not certain. Per the germline V gene, CDR1 is GTSNPN and CDR2 is SVGIG (reference sequence). V lost 2 bases and J 2 bases, leaving 6 bases between the germline ends. This CDR3 has 12 amino acids. The DNA read from the CDR3 is TGTGCCTGGAGTCAAGGGAACTATGGC. Protein: CAWSQGNYG. The CDR3 in full is CAWSQGNYGYTF.

As to this clone: The read terminates 3 residues ahead of where the CDR3 ends, so the germline J gene completes it. The genes are TRBV30 and TRBJ2-1; TRBD2 aligns across 10 bases. Germline assignment: CDR1 GTSNPN and CDR2 SVGIG (reference sequence). The CDR3 consists of 15 residues. V dropped 1 base and J dropped 6; count of bases not matched to a gene: 6. CDR3 residues: CAWSGAGGPGNEQFF. CDR3 DNA (partial): TGTGCCTGGAGTGGAGCGGGAGGGCCTGGCAATGAG.

This clone was picked up many times. The CDR3 region is CASSQEGRTGGEQFF. Incomplete CDR3 DNA: TGTGCCAGCAGCCAGGAGGGCAGAACAGGGGGTGAG. This chain joins TRBV7-2 and TRBJ2-1, with 8 nucleotides matching TRBD1. With the read ending 3 residues before the CDR3 end, the germline J gene is used to fill in that end. The V and J ends lost 5 bases and 9 bases, in that order; junction bases with no gene match: 12. The CDR3 covers 15 residues. CDR1 is SGHTA, CDR2 FQGNSA, per germline. Based on the CDR3 plus reference TRBV7-2 and TRBJ2-1, the full variable domain is GAGVSQSPSNKVTEKGKDVELRCDPISGHTALYWYRQSLGQGLEFLIYFQGNSAPDKSGLPSDRFSAERTGGSVSTLTIQRTQQEDSAVYLCASSQEGRTGGEQFFGPGTRLTVL.